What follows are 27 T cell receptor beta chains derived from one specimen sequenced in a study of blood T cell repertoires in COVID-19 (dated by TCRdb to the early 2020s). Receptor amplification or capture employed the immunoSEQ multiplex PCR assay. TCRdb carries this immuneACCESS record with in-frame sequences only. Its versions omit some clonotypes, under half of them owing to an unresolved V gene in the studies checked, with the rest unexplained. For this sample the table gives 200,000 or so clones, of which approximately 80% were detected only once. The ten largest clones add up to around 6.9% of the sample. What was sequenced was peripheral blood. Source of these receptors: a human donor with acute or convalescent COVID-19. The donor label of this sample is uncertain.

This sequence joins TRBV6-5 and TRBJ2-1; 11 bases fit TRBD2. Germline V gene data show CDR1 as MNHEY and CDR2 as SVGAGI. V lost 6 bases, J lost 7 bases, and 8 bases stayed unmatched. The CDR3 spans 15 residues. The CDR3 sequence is CASRTALAGGNEQFF. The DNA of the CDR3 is TGTGCCAGCAGGACGGCGTTAGCGGGAGGGAATGAGCAGTTCTTC.

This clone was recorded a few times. In nucleotides, the CDR3 is TGTGCCAGCAGTCTGTTACAGGGCCCCGGTTCACCCCTCCACTTT. Translated: CASSLLQGPGSPLHF. The V gene is TRBV6-5, the J gene TRBJ1-6; the D gene is possibly TRBD1 (6 bases). The CDR3 contains 15 residues. The V gene's germline CDR1 is MNHEY and CDR2 SVGAGI. Trimming removed 5 bases at V and 9 bases at J, with 17 bases between.

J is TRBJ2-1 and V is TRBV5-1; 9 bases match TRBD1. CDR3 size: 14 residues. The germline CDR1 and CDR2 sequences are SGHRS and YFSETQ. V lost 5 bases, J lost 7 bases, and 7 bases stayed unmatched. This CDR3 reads CASRSSTGGNEQFF. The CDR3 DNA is TGCGCCAGCAGGTCCTCGACAGGGGGAAATGAGCAGTTCTTC.

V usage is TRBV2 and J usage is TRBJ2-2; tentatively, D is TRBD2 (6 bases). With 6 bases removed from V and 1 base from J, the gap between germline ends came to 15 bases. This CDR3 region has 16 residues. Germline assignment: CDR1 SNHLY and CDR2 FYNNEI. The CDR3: CASRKERGRNTGELFF. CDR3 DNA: TGTGCCAGCAGGAAAGAACGGGGGAGGAACACCGGGGAGCTGTTTTTT.

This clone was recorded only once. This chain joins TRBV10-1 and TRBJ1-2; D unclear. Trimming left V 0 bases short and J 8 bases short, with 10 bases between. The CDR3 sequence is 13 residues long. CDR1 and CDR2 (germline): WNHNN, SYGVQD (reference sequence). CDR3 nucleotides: TGCGCCAGCAGTGAGTCTAACCTGGAGGGCTACACCTTC. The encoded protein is CASSESNLEGYTF.

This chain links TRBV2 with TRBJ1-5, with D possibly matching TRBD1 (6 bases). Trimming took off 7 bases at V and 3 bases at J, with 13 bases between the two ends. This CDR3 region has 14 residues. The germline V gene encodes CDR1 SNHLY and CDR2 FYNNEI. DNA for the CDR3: TGTGCCAGCACAACCCAGGGGTTCAATCAGCCCCAGCATTTT. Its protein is CASTTQGFNQPQHF.

The DNA for the CDR3 is TGTGCCAGTACCCGGGGACAGGGCAACACTGAAGCTTTCTTT. Translated, it gives CASTRGQGNTEAFF. V gene TRBV19 combines with J gene TRBJ1-1; 9 nucleotides match TRBD1. Unmatched junction bases numbered 5, after V lost 7 bases and J lost 2 bases. This CDR3 contains 14 residues. Per germline, CDR1 LNHDA and CDR2 SQIVND (reference sequence).

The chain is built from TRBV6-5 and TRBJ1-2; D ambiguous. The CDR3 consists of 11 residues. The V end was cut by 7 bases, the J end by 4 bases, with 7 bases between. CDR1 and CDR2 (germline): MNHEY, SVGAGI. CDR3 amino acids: CASNSGYGYTF. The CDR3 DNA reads TGTGCCAGCAACAGTGGCTATGGCTACACCTTC.

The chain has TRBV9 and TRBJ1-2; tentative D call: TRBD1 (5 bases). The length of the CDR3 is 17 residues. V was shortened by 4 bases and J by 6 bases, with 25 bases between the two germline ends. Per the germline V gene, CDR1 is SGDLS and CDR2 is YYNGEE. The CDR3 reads CASSLRRDGSGEHGYTF. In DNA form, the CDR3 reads TGTGCCAGCAGCCTTAGGCGGGACGGATCCGGTGAGCATGGCTACACCTTC.

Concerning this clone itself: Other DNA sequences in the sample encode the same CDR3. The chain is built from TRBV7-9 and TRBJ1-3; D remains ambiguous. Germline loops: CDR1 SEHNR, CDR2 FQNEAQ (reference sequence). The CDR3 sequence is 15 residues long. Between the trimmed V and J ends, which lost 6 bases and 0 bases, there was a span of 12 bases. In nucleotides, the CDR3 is TGTGCCAGCAGTTCCACAGCCTTCTCTGGAAACACCATATATTTT. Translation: CASSSTAFSGNTIYF.

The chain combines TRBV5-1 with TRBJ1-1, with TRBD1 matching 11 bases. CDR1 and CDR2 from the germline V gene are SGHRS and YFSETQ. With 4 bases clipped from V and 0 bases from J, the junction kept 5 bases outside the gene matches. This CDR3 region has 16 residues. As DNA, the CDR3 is TGCGCCAGCAGCCCTGGGACAGGGGGGTTGAACACTGAAGCTTTCTTT. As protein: CASSPGTGGLNTEAFF.

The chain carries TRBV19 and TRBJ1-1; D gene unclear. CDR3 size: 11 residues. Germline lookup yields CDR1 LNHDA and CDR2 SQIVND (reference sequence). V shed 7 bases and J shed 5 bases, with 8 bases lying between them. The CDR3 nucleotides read TGTGCCAGTAAAAGAGAAACTGAAGCTTTCTTT. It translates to CASKRETEAFF.

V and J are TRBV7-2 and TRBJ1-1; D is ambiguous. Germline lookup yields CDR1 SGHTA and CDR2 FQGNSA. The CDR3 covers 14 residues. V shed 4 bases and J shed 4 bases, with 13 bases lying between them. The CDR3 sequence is CASSSPSVITEAFF. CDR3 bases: TGTGCCAGCAGCTCCCCTTCGGTGATCACTGAAGCTTTCTTT. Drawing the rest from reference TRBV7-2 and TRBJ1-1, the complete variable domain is GAGVSQSPSNKVTEKGKDVELRCDPISGHTALYWYRQSLGQGLEFLIYFQGNSAPDKSGLPSDRFSAERTGGSVSTLTIQRTQQEDSAVYLCASSSPSVITEAFFGQGTRLTVV.

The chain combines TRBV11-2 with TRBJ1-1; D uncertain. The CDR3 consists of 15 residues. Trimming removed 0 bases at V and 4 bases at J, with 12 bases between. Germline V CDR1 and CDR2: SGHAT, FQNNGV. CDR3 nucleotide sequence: TGTGCCAGCAGCTTAGAGAGGGTAGGAAGCACTGAAGCTTTCTTT. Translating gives CASSLERVGSTEAFF. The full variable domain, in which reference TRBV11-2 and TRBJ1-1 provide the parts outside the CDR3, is EAGVAQSPRYKIIEKRQSVAFWCNPISGHATLYWYQQILGQGPKLLIQFQNNGVVDDSQLPKDRFSAERLKGVDSTLKIQPAKLEDSAVYLCASSLERVGSTEAFFGQGTRLTVV.

CDR3 amino acids: CASSRSENSYEQYF. CDR3 coding DNA: TGTGCCAGCAGCCGTAGCGAAAACTCCTACGAGCAGTACTTC. The rearrangement uses TRBV4-2 and TRBJ2-7; tentatively, D is TRBD2 (5 bases). The CDR3 covers 14 residues. Trimming cost V 4 bases and J 0 bases, with 10 bases left between them. Germline loops: CDR1 LGHNA, CDR2 YNFKEQ.

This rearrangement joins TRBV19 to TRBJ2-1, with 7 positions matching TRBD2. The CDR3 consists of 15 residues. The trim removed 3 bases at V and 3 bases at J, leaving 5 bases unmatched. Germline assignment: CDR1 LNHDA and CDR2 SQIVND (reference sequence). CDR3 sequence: CASSIEGGVYNEQFF. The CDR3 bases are TGTGCCAGTAGTATCGAGGGAGGGGTCTACAATGAGCAGTTCTTC.

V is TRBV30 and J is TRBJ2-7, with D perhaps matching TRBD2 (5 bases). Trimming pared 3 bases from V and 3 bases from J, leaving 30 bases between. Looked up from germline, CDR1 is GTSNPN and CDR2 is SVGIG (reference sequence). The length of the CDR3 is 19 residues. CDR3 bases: TGTGCCTGGAGGAGGGTTGGGCTTAGAGGGAGCATTTCGGGCTACGAGCAGTACTTC. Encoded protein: CAWRRVGLRGSISGYEQYF.

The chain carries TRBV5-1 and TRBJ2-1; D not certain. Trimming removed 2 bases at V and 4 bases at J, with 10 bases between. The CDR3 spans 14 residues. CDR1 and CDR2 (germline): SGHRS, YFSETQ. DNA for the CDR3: TGCGCCAGCAGCTTAATTACTAATTACAATGAGCAGTTCTTC. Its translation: CASSLITNYNEQFF.

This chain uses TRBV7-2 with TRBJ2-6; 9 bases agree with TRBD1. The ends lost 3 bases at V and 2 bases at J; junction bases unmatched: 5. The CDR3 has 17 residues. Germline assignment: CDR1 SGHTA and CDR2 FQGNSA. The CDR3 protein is CASSLGQGAPGANVLTF. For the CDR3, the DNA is TGTGCCAGCAGCTTGGGACAGGGAGCGCCTGGGGCCAACGTCCTGACTTTC.

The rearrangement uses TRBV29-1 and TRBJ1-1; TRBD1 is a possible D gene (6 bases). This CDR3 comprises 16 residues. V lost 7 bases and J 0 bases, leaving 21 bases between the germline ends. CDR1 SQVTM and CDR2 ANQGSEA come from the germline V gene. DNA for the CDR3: TGCAGCGCCAGGGGAACCAGGACCTTAATGAACACTGAAGCTTTCTTT. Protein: CSARGTRTLMNTEAFF.

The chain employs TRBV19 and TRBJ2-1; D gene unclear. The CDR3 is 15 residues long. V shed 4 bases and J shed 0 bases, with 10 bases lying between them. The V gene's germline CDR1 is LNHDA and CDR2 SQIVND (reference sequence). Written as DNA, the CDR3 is TGTGCCAGTAGTAGGCGGCGGAGCTCCTACAATGAGCAGTTCTTC. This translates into CASSRRRSSYNEQFF.

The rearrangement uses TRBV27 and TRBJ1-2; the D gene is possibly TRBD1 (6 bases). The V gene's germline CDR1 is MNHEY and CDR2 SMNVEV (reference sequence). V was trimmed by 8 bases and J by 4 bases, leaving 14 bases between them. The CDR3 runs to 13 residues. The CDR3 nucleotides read TGTGCCAGCTCCCTAGGGGGAAGCTATGGCTACACCTTC. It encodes CASSLGGSYGYTF.

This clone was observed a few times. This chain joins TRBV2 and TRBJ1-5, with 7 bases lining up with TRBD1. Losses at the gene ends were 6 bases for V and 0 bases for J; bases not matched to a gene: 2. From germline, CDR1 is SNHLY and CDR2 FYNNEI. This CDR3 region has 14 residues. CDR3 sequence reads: CASRTGISNQPQHF. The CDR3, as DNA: TGTGCCAGCAGGACAGGGATTAGCAATCAGCCCCAGCATTTT.

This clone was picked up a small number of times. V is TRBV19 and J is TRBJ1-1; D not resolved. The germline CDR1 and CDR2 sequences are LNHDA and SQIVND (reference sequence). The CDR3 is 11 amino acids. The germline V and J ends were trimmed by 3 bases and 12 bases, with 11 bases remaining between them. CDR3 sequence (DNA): TGTGCCAGTAGTATGGGCCGTGGGCCTTTCTTT. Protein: CASSMGRGPFF.

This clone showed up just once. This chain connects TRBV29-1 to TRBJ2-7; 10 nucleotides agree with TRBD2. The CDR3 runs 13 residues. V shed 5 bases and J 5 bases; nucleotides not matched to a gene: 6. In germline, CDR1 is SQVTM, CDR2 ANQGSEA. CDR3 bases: TGCAGCGTTCGACTAGCGGGTGGTGACGAGCAGTACTTC. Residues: CSVRLAGGDEQYF.

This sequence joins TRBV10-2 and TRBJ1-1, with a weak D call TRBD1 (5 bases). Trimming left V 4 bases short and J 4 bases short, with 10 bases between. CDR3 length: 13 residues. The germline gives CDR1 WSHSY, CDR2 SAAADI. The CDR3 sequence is CASSVTGGTEAFF. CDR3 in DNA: TGCGCCAGCAGTGTCACGGGGGGCACTGAAGCTTTCTTT.

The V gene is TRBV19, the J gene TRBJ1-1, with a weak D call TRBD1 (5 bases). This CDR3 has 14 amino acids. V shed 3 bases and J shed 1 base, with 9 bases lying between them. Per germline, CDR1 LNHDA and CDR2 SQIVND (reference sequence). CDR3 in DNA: TGTGCCAGTAGTATCGGGGGTACGAACACTGAAGCTTTCTTT. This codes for CASSIGGTNTEAFF. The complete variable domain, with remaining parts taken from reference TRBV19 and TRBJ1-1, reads DGGITQSPKYLFRKEGQNVTLSCEQNLNHDAMYWYRQDPGQGLRLIYYSQIVNDFQKGDIAEGYSVSREKKESFPLTVTSAQKNPTAFYLCASSIGGTNTEAFFGQGTRLTVV.